This entry features one T cell receptor beta chain sequence. V lost 0 bases to trimming and J lost 5 bases; unmatched junction nucleotides: 6. Germline CDR1 SGHRS, CDR2 YFSETQ. The CDR3 consists of 15 residues. The data derive from a study of T cell responses to AZD1222 COVID-19 vaccine. Using immunoSEQ multiplex PCR, the repertoire was profiled, and TCRdb retains in-frame clones only, with some absent. This table has 45,000 or so clones, approximately 90% appearing once. Sample: peripheral blood, taken 28 days after the second AZD1222 dose. This sequence joins TRBV5-1 and TRBJ2-5, with 8 bases matching TRBD1. The sequence was collected from an adult who received the AZD1222 COVID-19 vaccine. CDR3 protein: CASSLGAGGGETQYF. In DNA form, the CDR3 reads TGCGCCAGCAGCTTGGGGGCAGGGGGCGGTGAGACCCAGTACTTC.